This TCR beta chain derives from a study of radiotherapy plus CTLA-4 blockade in lung cancer. Study at large: Objective responses were recorded in about 18% of patients, with disease control recorded in 25% to 35%.

Sequenced by immunoSEQ multiplex PCR; TCRdb stores in-frame clones only, minus some. This table holds under 50,000 clones, 79% found once. J lost 4 bases, V lost 0 bases, and 1 base had no gene match. Germline lookup yields CDR1 SGHRS and CDR2 YFSETQ. The CDR3 has 14 residues. This receptor was identified in a human donor with non-small cell lung cancer that progressed on radiotherapy plus ipilimumab. Sequencing was performed on peripheral blood, taken from a patient treated with radiotherapy plus ipilimumab. The chain joins TRBV5-1 to TRBJ2-3; 8 bases line up with TRBD2. The CDR3 sequence: CASSLERGSDTQYF. The CDR3 DNA sequence: TGCGCCAGCAGCTTGGAGCGGGGGTCAGATACGCAGTATTTT.